This T cell receptor beta chain was sequenced during a study of blood T cell repertoires in COVID-19. Germline CDR1 LNHDA, CDR2 SQIVND (reference sequence). The CDR3 spans 14 residues. Unmatched junction bases numbered 5, after V lost 5 bases and J lost 4 bases. Authors' processing steps: Reference gene primer amplification yielded estimated nucleated cell counts. Clones were sequenced by immunoSEQ multiplex PCR, and TCRdb holds only the in-frame ones, with some missing. Clonal size and the V and J genes are those of that table, whereas D and trimming came from the DNA. Among roughly 500,000 clones listed, around nine tenths were seen once.

The sequence came from a woman aged 40 to 50 who had recovered from COVID-19. The specimen sequenced was PBMCs or T cells enriched from blood (not recorded which). The rearrangement links TRBV19 to TRBJ1-5, with 7 positions matching TRBD1. CDR3 sequence reads: CASSPGTVNQPQHF. For the CDR3, the DNA is TGTGCCAGTAGTCCGGGGACAGTAAATCAGCCCCAGCATTTT.